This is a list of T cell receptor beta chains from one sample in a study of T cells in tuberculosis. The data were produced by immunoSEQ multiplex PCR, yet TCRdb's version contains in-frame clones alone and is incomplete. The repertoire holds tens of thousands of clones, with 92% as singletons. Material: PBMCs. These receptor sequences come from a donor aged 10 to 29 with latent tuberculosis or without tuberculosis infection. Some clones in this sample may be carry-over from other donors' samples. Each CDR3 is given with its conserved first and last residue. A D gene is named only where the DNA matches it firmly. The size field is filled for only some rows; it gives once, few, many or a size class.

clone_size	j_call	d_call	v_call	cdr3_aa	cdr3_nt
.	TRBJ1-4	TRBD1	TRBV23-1	CASSQAVRDRGDEKLFF	TGCGCCAGCAGTCAAGCCGTCCGGGACAGGGGAGATGAAAAACTGTTTTTT
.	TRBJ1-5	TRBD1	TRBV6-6	CASSRQGNQPQHF	TGTGCCAGCAGCAGACAGGGTAATCAGCCCCAGCATTTT
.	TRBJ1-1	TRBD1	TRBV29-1	CSVELWTGVSTEAFF	TGCAGCGTTGAACTTTGGACAGGGGTTAGTACTGAAGCTTTCTTT
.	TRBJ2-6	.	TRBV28	CASSYTSEQISGANVLTF	TGTGCCAGCAGTTACACTTCGGAACAGATCTCTGGGGCCAACGTCCTGACTTTC
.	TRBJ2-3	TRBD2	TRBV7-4	CASSLIYRLAGGPFADTQYF	TGTGCCAGCAGCTTAATATACCGACTAGCGGGGGGGCCATTTGCAGATACGCAGTATTTT
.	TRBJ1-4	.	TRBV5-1	CASSLPGVANEKLFF	TGCGCCAGCAGCCTGCCCGGGGTAGCGAATGAAAAACTGTTTTTT
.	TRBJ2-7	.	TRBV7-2	CASSLAGQRREQYF	TGTGCCAGCAGCTTAGCGGGACAACGGCGGGAGCAGTACTTC
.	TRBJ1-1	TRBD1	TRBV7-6	CASSLRQGRTNTEAFF	TGTGCCAGCAGCCTCAGACAGGGGCGGACGAACACTGAAGCTTTCTTT
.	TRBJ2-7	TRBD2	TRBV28	CALSGRTYEQYF	TGTGCCCTGAGCGGGAGGACCTACGAGCAGTACTTC
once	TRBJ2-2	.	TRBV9	CASSLLSGELFF	TGTGCCAGCAGCCTCCTATCCGGGGAGCTGTTTTTT
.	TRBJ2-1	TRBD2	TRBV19	CASSTGLVFHNEQFF	TGTGCCAGTAGTACGGGACTAGTTTTCCACAATGAGCAGTTCTTC
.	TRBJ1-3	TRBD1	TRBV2	CASNPGTVGRNTIYF	TGTGCCAGCAACCCAGGGACAGTCGGACGGAACACCATATATTTT
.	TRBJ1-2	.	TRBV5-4	CASSLNAGYGYTF	TGTGCCAGCAGCTTAAATGCGGGCTATGGCTACACCTTC
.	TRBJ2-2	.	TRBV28	CASSNTFTGELFF	TGTGCCAGCAGTAACACATTTACCGGGGAGCTGTTTTTT
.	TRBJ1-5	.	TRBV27	CASSDNGGRTPQHF	TGTGCCAGCAGTGATAACGGGGGACGTACGCCCCAGCATTTT
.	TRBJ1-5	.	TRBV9	CASSVIQVVVHQPQHF	TGTGCCAGCAGCGTGATACAGGTAGTGGTGCATCAGCCCCAGCATTTT
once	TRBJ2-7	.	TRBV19	CASSIDTSYEQYF	TGTGCCAGTAGTATTGACACATCCTACGAGCAGTACTTC
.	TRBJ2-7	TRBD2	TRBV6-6	CASSYVAGGSYEQYF	TGTGCCAGCAGTTACGTGGCGGGGGGCTCCTACGAGCAGTACTTC
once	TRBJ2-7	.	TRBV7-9	CASSLGRGQASEQYF	TGTGCCAGCAGCTTAGGGAGGGGGCAAGCCTCCGAGCAGTACTTC
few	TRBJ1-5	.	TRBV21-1	CASSKHRGISNQPQHF	TGTGCCAGCAGCAAGCACAGGGGAATTAGCAATCAGCCCCAGCATTTT
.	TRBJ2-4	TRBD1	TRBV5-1	CASSREAQGVENIQYF	TGCGCCAGCAGCCGTGAGGCCCAGGGGGTGGAAAACATTCAGTACTTC
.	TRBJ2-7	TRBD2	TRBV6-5	CASSPLAGGNEQYF	TGTGCCAGCAGTCCGCTAGCGGGAGGAAACGAGCAGTACTTC
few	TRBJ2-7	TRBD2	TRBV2	CASSGTSGYEQYF	TGTGCCAGCAGTGGGACTAGCGGTTACGAGCAGTACTTC
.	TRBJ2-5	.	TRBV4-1	CASRHGPTSGQETQYF	TGCGCCAGCAGGCACGGCCCGACTAGTGGCCAAGAGACCCAGTACTTC
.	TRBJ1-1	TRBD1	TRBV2	CASSGIRGRGKTEAFF	TGTGCCAGCAGTGGGATCAGGGGGCGCGGTAAAACTGAAGCTTTCTTT
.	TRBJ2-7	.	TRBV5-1	CASSPGLVYEQYF	TGCGCCAGCAGCCCGGGTCTTGTCTACGAGCAGTACTTC
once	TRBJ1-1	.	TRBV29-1	CSVGEGMNTEAFF	TGCAGCGTTGGGGAGGGGATGAACACTGAAGCTTTCTTT
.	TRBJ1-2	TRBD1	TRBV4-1	CASSQGGQGLYGYTF	TGCGCCAGCAGCCAAGGGGGACAGGGATTATATGGCTACACCTTC
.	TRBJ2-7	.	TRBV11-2	CASSLEAQPPYEQYF	TGTGCCAGCAGCTTAGAGGCCCAACCCCCCTACGAGCAGTACTTC
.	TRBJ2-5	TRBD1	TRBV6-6	CASIIGGSGETQYF	TGTGCCAGCATCATAGGGGGCTCGGGAGAGACCCAGTACTTC
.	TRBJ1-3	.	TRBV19	CASSMFGTPKASGNTIYF	TGTGCCAGTAGTATGTTTGGGACTCCGAAAGCCTCTGGAAACACCATATATTTT
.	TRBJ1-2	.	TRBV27	CASSPTGPYGYTF	TGTGCCAGCAGTCCCACAGGGCCCTATGGCTACACCTTC
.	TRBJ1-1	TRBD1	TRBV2	CASSPGQGDTEAFF	TGTGCCAGCAGTCCGGGACAGGGTGATACTGAAGCTTTCTTT
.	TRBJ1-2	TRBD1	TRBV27	CASRTGADGYTF	TGTGCCAGTCGGACAGGGGCGGATGGCTACACCTTC
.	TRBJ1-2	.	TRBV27	CASSSGTHYGYTF	TGTGCCAGCAGCTCGGGGACTCATTATGGCTACACCTTC
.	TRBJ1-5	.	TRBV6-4	CASSTGYSNQPQHF	TGTGCCAGCAGTACAGGGTATAGCAATCAGCCCCAGCATTTT
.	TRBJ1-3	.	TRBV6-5	CASSYSVGASGNTIYF	TGTGCCAGCAGTTACTCAGTGGGGGCCTCTGGAAACACCATATATTTT
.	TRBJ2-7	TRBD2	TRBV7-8	CASSLEGRGLYEQYF	TGTGCCAGCAGCTTAGAAGGGAGGGGACTTTACGAGCAGTACTTC
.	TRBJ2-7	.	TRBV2	CASSEVLVSYEQYF	TGTGCCAGCAGCGAGGTTCTAGTTTCCTACGAGCAGTACTTC
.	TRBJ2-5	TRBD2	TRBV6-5	CASTPWGGEETQYF	TGTGCCAGCACCCCATGGGGGGGGGAAGAGACCCAGTACTTC
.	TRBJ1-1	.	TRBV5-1	CASRRAGLNTEAFF	TGCGCCAGCAGGAGGGCGGGGCTGAACACTGAAGCTTTCTTT
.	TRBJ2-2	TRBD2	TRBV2	CASSDRLAGNTGELFF	TGTGCCAGCAGCGACAGACTAGCGGGAAACACCGGGGAGCTGTTTTTT
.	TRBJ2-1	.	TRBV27	CASSFSAFRGNEQFF	TGTGCCAGCAGTTTTTCTGCGTTTAGGGGTAATGAGCAGTTCTTC
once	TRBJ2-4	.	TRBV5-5	CASSFTGGQSHIQYF	TGTGCCAGCAGCTTTACAGGTGGACAGTCTCACATTCAGTACTTC
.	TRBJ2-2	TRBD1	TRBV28	CASTPGDRGTGELFF	TGTGCCAGCACCCCGGGGGACAGGGGAACCGGGGAGCTGTTTTTT
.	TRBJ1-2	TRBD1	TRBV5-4	CASSGRDRVNGYTF	TGTGCCAGCAGCGGCCGGGACAGGGTGAATGGCTACACCTTC
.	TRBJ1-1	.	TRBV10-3	CAISESRGSSGTEAFF	TGTGCCATCAGTGAGTCGCGGGGCAGCTCGGGCACTGAAGCTTTCTTT
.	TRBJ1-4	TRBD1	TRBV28	CASGRQGNEKLFF	TGTGCCAGCGGCCGACAGGGGAATGAAAAACTGTTTTTT
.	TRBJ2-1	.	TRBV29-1	CSAVPGNEQFF	TGCAGCGCAGTCCCGGGCAATGAGCAGTTCTTC
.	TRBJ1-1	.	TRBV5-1	CASSLGVTTEAFF	TGCGCCAGCAGCTTGGGAGTCACCACTGAAGCTTTCTTT
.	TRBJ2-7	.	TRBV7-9	CASSIRQNPYEQYF	TGTGCCAGCAGCATAAGACAGAACCCCTACGAGCAGTACTTC
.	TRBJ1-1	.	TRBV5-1	CASSLGGPNTEAFF	TGCGCCAGCAGCTTGGGCGGTCCCAACACTGAAGCTTTCTTT
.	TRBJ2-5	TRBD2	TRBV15	CATSRPLAGVETQYF	TGTGCCACCAGCAGACCCTTGGCGGGAGTGGAGACCCAGTACTTC
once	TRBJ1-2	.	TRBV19	CASSMWTGPGNWYTF	TGTGCCAGTAGTATGTGGACGGGCCCGGGAAATTGGTACACCTTC
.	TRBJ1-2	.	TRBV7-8	CASSLAYYGLANYGYTF	TGTGCCAGCAGCTTAGCGTATTACGGTCTAGCTAACTATGGCTACACCTTC